The rows below give T cell receptor beta chains drawn from one sample of a study of T cells expressing NK-cell markers. TCRdb reprocessed the 5' RACE reads; each CDR3 protein has one entry and no DNA is given. Here the sample table reports 400,000 to 550,000 distinct CDR3 sequences. The specimen sequenced was blood T cells: a sorted CD56 or NKG2C T cell subset, CD4+ or CD8+ T cells, or bulk PBMC T cells (not recorded which). The source is a woman aged 18 to 75 in good health. The CDR3 runs from the conserved cysteine through the conserved F or W. The order of the fields is V gene, J gene, CDR3 protein.

v_call: TRBV2
j_call: TRBJ1-1
cdr3_aa: CASSEVVSGAGEAFF

v_call: TRBV20-1
j_call: TRBJ1-5
cdr3_aa: CSARDMAALAPQHF

v_call: TRBV20-1
j_call: TRBJ1-4
cdr3_aa: CSAVFAGVNEKLFF

v_call: TRBV6-2/TRBV6-3
j_call: TRBJ1-4
cdr3_aa: CASYDGSTNEKLFF

v_call: TRBV12-3/TRBV12-4
j_call: TRBJ2-7
cdr3_aa: CASSLRRQYEQYF

v_call: TRBV20-1
j_call: TRBJ2-4
cdr3_aa: CSAPPGGTVAKNIQYF

v_call: TRBV9
j_call: TRBJ2-3
cdr3_aa: CASSVATQGAQDTQYF

v_call: TRBV11-1
j_call: TRBJ2-1
cdr3_aa: CASSLAHPGLAGLSGVYNEQFF

v_call: TRBV6-2/TRBV6-3
j_call: TRBJ2-1
cdr3_aa: CASSPLLATVTNEQFF

v_call: TRBV11-3
j_call: TRBJ2-1
cdr3_aa: CASSLSGFSSYNEQFF

v_call: TRBV6-5
j_call: TRBJ2-7
cdr3_aa: CASSYDRGSEQYF

v_call: TRBV5-5
j_call: TRBJ2-2
cdr3_aa: CASSGVENVNTGELFF

v_call: TRBV12-3/TRBV12-4
j_call: TRBJ1-4
cdr3_aa: CASSKHSATNEKLFF

v_call: TRBV20-1
j_call: TRBJ2-7
cdr3_aa: CSAERLAGEQYF

v_call: TRBV12-3/TRBV12-4
j_call: TRBJ1-2
cdr3_aa: CASRRDIGDYGYTF